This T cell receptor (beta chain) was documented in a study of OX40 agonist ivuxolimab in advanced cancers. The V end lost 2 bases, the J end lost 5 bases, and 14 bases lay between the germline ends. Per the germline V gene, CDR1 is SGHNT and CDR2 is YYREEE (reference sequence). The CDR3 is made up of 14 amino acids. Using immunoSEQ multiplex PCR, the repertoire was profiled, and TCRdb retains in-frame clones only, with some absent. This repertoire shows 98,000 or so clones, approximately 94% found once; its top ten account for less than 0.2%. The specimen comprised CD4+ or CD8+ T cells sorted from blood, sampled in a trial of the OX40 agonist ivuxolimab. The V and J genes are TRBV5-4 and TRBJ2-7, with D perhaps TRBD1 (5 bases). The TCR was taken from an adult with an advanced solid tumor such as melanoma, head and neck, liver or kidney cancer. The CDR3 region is CASSLRGYLDEQYF. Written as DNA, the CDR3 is TGTGCCAGCAGCTTAAGGGGTTACCTAGACGAGCAGTACTTC.